This T cell receptor (beta chain) was found in a study of cytomegalovirus exposure and HLA in healthy donors. The CDR3 is 15 residues long. From germline, CDR1 is ENHRY and CDR2 SYGVKD. V was clipped by 6 bases and J by 2 bases; unmatched bases: 4. The PCR had 60 Vbeta and 13 Jbeta primers. TCRdb's table, derived via immunoSEQ multiplex PCR, lists solely in-frame clones and lacks some. Here the sample spans some 270,000 clones, roughly 80% being singletons. Sequencing was done on a sample of PBMCs. The rearrangement uses TRBV10-3 and TRBJ1-3, with 10 bases aligning to TRBD1. The sequence derives from a girl aged 2-10 years in good health and CMV-seronegative. In nucleotides, the CDR3 is TGTGCCATCAGATCCGGGACAGGGGCTGGAAACACCATATATTTT. Residues: CAIRSGTGAGNTIYF.